The 15 T cell receptor beta chains below come from one sample, sequenced in a study of control samples from healthy donors and cancer patients. Method: immunoSEQ multiplex PCR; TCRdb's copy keeps in-frame clones and lacks some. The sample lists approximately 150,000 clones; about 90% were seen once. Sequences were obtained from blood. The receptors derive from a young man in good health.

This chain uses TRBV28 with TRBJ1-4; D remains unclear. The CDR3 spans 14 residues. Germline CDR1 reads MDHEN; CDR2 reads SYDVKM. V gave up 6 bases and J gave up 5 bases, with 13 bases separating them. CDR3 sequence: CASRQSSGNEKLFF. CDR3 in DNA: TGTGCCAGCAGACAGTCATCGGGGAATGAAAAACTGTTTTTT.

The gene calls are TRBV4-2 and TRBJ1-6, with 7 positions matching TRBD1. The CDR3 runs 18 residues. V lost 2 bases and J lost 7; bases outside the gene matches: 14. From germline, CDR1 is LGHNA and CDR2 YNFKEQ. CDR3 in DNA: TGTGCCAGCAGCCAAAAGGAGGCCGTGACAGGGATAAATTCACCCCTCCACTTT. It specifies CASSQKEAVTGINSPLHF.

The V and J genes are TRBV3-1 (or the pseudogene TRBV3-2) and TRBJ1-5; D gene unclear. This CDR3 has 15 residues. The germline V gene has CDR1 LGHDT and CDR2 YNNKEL (reference sequence). Trimming cost V 0 bases and J 7 bases, with 13 bases left between them. The CDR3 nucleotides are TGTGCCAGCAGCCAAGATCGGGGAGCGGGCCAGCCCCAGCATTTT. It encodes CASSQDRGAGQPQHF.

This clone occurred once. This chain uses TRBV19 with TRBJ1-5; D possibly corresponds to TRBD1 (6 bases). This CDR3 spans 14 amino acids. Trimming removed 3 bases at V and 3 bases at J, with 9 bases between. Germline V lookup: CDR1 LNHDA, CDR2 SQIVND (reference sequence). The chain's CDR3 is CASSIRGLNQPQHF. As DNA, the CDR3 is TGTGCCAGTAGTATCCGGGGGCTCAATCAGCCCCAGCATTTT.

This chain joins TRBV7-2 and TRBJ1-2, with D hard to call. Germline CDR1 reads SGHTA; CDR2 reads FQGNSA. Trimming cost V 5 bases and J 4 bases, with 17 bases left between them. CDR3 length: 15 amino acids. The chain's CDR3 is CASSPPGTWGYGYTF. The CDR3 nucleotides read TGTGCCAGCAGCCCCCCCGGCACTTGGGGCTATGGCTACACCTTC.

In the case of this clone: The same CDR3 arises from other DNA sequences in this sample as well. This chain uses TRBV18 with TRBJ2-1; a weak D match, TRBD1 (6 bases). Germline V CDR1 and CDR2: KGHSH, LQKENI. The V and J ends lost 4 bases and 13 bases respectively, with 14 bases between them. The CDR3 runs 12 residues. CDR3 region: CASSQQGNEQFF. The CDR3 DNA sequence: TGTGCCAGCTCACAACAGGGCAACGAACAGTTCTTC.

This chain joins TRBV19 and TRBJ2-2; TRBD1 agrees at 7 bases. J lost 5 bases, V lost 3 bases, and 3 bases had no gene match. Germline V gene data show CDR1 as LNHDA and CDR2 as SQIVND (reference sequence). CDR3 length equals 14 residues. CDR3 region: CASSISGGTGELFF. CDR3 nucleotides: TGTGCCAGTAGTATTTCAGGGGGAACCGGGGAGCTGTTTTTT.

CDR3 region: CASVQGLSETQYF. The DNA for the CDR3 is TGTGCCAGCGTACAGGGCCTGTCGGAGACCCAGTACTTC. The rearrangement uses TRBV6-6 and TRBJ2-5; D possibly corresponds to TRBD1 (6 bases). The CDR3 is 13 residues long. Germline assignment: CDR1 MNHNY and CDR2 SVGAGI (reference sequence). Trimming stripped 8 bases from V and 5 bases from J, with 15 bases between.

The V gene is TRBV19, the J gene TRBJ1-1, with TRBD1 matching over 11 bases. V was pared by 4 bases and J by 0 bases, with 10 bases of the junction left unmatched. CDR1 is LNHDA, CDR2 SQIVND, per germline (reference sequence). The CDR3 length is 18 residues. In DNA, the CDR3 is TGTGCCAGTAGTACTAGGACAGGGGGCGCGAGCATGAACACTGAAGCTTTCTTT. Translation: CASSTRTGGASMNTEAFF.

DNA of the CDR3: TGTGCCAGCAGCTTAGATAGACTTAGCACAGATACGCAGTATTTT. Its protein is CASSLDRLSTDTQYF. The chain couples TRBV11-2 to TRBJ2-3, with unresolved D. V shed 0 bases and J shed 0 bases, with 7 bases lying between them. Germline V gives CDR1 SGHAT, CDR2 FQNNGV. The CDR3 is made up of 15 amino acids.

The V gene is TRBV5-1, the J gene TRBJ2-7; D perhaps matches TRBD1 (5 bases). CDR3 length: 16 amino acids. Deletions cut 2 bases from V and 3 bases from J, with 18 bases between. The V gene's germline CDR1 is SGHRS and CDR2 YFSETQ. The CDR3, as DNA: TGCGCCAGCAGCTTCAGGTCGACAGAGACGAACTACGAGCAGTACTTC. The encoded protein is CASSFRSTETNYEQYF.

This clone was observed a single time. The V gene is TRBV11-2, the J gene TRBJ2-5; weak D call: TRBD1 (6 bases). Germline V gene sequence: CDR1 SGHAT, CDR2 FQNNGV. The V end lost 6 bases, the J end lost 5 bases, and 22 bases lay between the germline ends. CDR3 size: 16 residues. Written as DNA, the CDR3 is TGTGCCAGCAGTTCAACTGTGACACTGAGGGGGGAGACCCAGTACTTC. Amino acid sequence: CASSSTVTLRGETQYF. The whole variable domain, filled in from reference TRBV11-2 and TRBJ2-5, reads EAGVAQSPRYKIIEKRQSVAFWCNPISGHATLYWYQQILGQGPKLLIQFQNNGVVDDSQLPKDRFSAERLKGVDSTLKIQPAKLEDSAVYLCASSSTVTLRGETQYFGPGTRLLVL.

This chain joins TRBV5-4 and TRBJ2-5, with TRBD1 identical over 9 bases. The germline gives CDR1 SGHNT, CDR2 YYREEE (reference sequence). The CDR3 runs to 15 residues. The ends lost 0 bases at V and 5 bases at J; junction bases unmatched: 5. The CDR3 nucleotides are TGTGCCAGCAGCTTGGACAGGGGGCTCGATGAGACCCAGTACTTC. It specifies CASSLDRGLDETQYF.

The chain carries TRBV6-5 and TRBJ1-4; D unresolved. The V gene lost 7 bases and the J gene lost 0 bases, with 12 bases spanning the gap. This CDR3 is 15 amino acids long. CDR1 and CDR2 from the germline V gene are MNHEY and SVGAGI. The CDR3 DNA follows: TGTGCCAGCAAGATAGGTGGCGCAACTAATGAAAAACTGTTTTTT. Its protein is CASKIGGATNEKLFF.

V and J are TRBV11-2 and TRBJ1-5, with D possibly being TRBD1 (6 bases). The CDR3 loop spans 16 amino acids. The germline V and J ends were trimmed by 5 bases and 1 base, with 15 bases remaining between them. The germline CDR1 and CDR2 sequences are SGHAT and FQNNGV. Here the CDR3 reads CASSNPGGRSNQPQHF. Written as DNA, the CDR3 is TGTGCCAGCAGCAACCCCGGGGGCAGGAGCAATCAGCCCCAGCATTTT.